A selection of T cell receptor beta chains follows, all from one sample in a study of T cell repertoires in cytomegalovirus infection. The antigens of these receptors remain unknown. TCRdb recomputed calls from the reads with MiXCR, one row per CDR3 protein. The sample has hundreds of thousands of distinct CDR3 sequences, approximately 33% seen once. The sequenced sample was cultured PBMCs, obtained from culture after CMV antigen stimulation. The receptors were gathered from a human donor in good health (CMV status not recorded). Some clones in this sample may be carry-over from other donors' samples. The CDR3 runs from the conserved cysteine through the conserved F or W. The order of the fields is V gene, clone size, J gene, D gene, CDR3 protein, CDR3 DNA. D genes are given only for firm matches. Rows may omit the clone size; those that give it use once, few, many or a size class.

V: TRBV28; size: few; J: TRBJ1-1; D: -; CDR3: CASGDVMNTEAFF; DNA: TGTGCCAGCGGAGACGTTATGAACACTGAAGCTTTCTTT
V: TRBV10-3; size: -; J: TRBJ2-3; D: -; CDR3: CAISTSRGTDTQYF; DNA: TGTGCCATCAGCACTAGCAGGGGCACAGATACGCAGTATTTT
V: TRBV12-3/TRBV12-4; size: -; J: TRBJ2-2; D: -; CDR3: CASSREQWKTGELFF; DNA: TGTGCCAGCAGTCGGGAACAATGGAAGACCGGGGAGCTGTTTTTT
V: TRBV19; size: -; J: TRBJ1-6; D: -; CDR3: CASTSGPRNSPLHF; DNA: TGTGCCAGTACCTCGGGGCCTCGAAATTCACCCCTCCACTTT
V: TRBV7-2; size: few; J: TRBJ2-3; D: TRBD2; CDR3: CASSPTLAGGTDTQYF; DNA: TGTGCCAGCTCACCAACACTAGCGGGGGGCACAGATACGCAGTATTTT
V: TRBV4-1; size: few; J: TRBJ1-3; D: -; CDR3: CASSHQTLDSGNTIYF; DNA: TGCGCCAGCAGCCACCAAACGCTGGACTCTGGAAACACCATATATTTT
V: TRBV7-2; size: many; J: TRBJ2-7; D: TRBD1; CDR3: CASSMGQGVNEQYF; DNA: TGTGCCAGCAGCATGGGACAGGGCGTAAACGAGCAGTACTTC
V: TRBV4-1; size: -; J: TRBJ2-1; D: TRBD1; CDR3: CASSQDDRGWLQFF; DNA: TGCGCCAGCAGCCAAGACGACAGGGGGTGGTTGCAGTTCTTC
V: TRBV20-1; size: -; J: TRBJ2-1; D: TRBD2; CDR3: CRIAGGSYNEQFF; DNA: TGCAGGATAGCGGGGGGCTCCTACAATGAGCAGTTCTTC
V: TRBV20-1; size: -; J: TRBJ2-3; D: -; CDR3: CSAPSGDRVTDTQYF; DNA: TGCAGTGCCCCTAGCGGGGACAGGGTCACAGATACGCAGTATTTT
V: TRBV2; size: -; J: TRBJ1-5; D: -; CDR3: CASSEGFNQPQHF; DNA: TGTGCCAGCAGTGAAGGGTTTAATCAGCCCCAGCATTTT
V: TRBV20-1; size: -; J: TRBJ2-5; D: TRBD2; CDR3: CSARETSRAETQYF; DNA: TGCAGTGCTAGAGAGACTAGCCGCGCGGAGACCCAGTACTTC
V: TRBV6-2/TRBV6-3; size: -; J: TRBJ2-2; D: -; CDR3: CASRAMEGELFF; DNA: TGTGCCAGCAGGGCAATGGAAGGGGAGCTGTTTTTT
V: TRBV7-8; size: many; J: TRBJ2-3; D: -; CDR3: CASSRPRSGPSTDTQYF; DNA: TGTGCCAGCAGCCGCCCTCGTAGCGGACCTAGCACAGATACGCAGTATTTT
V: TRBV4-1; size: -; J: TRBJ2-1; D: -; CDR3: CASSQANHYNEQFF; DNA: TGCGCCAGCAGCCAGGCAAACCATTACAATGAGCAGTTCTTC
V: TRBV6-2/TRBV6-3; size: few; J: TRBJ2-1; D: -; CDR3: CASSPAGFKQFF; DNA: TGTGCCAGCAGCCCGGCCGGGTTTAAGCAGTTCTTC
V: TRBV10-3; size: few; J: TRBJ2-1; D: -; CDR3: CAISEIGRGNEQFF; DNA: TGTGCCATCAGTGAGATAGGAAGGGGCAATGAGCAGTTCTTC
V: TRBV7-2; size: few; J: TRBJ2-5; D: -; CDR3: CASSLGPYARKETQYF; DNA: TGTGCCAGCAGCTTGGGACCGTACGCGCGAAAAGAGACCCAGTACTTC
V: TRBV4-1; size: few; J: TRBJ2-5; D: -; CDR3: CASSHDTGREETQYF; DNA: TGCGCCAGCAGCCACGATACAGGCAGGGAAGAGACCCAGTACTTC
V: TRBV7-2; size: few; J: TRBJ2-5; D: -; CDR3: CASSLSRKETQYF; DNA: TGTGCCAGCAGCTTATCGAGGAAAGAGACCCAGTACTTC
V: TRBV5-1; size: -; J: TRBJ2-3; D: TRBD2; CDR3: CASSLTSAVSDTQYF; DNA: TGCGCCAGCAGCTTGACTAGCGCAGTATCAGATACGCAGTATTTT
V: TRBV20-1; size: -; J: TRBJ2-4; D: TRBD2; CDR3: CSAQRAGGNIQYF; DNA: TGCAGTGCTCAGAGGGCGGGAGGAAACATTCAGTACTTC
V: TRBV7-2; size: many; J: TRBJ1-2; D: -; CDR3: CASSSTGGGYTF; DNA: TGTGCCAGCAGCTCGACTGGGGGTGGCTACACCTTC
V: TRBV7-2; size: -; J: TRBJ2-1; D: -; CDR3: CASSLWGGRDNEQFF; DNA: TGTGCCAGCAGCTTATGGGGGGGCCGTGACAATGAGCAGTTCTTC
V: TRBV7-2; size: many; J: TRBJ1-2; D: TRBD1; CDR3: CASSSGTDYYGYTF; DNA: TGTGCCAGCAGTTCCGGGACAGACTACTATGGCTACACCTTC
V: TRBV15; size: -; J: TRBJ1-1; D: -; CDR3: CATSNPGQENTEAFF; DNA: TGTGCCACCAGCAACCCCGGGCAGGAGAACACTGAAGCTTTCTTT
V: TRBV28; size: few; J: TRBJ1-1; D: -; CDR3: CASSLFSGEAFF; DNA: TGTGCCAGCAGTTTATTTTCGGGTGAAGCTTTCTTT
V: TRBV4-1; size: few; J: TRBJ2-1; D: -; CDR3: CASSLWQASDYNEQFF; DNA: TGCGCCAGCAGCCTATGGCAGGCTAGCGACTACAATGAGCAGTTCTTC
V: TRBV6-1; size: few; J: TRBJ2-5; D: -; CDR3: CASSLVWRAPQETQYF; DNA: TGTGCCAGCAGCTTGGTCTGGCGGGCACCTCAAGAGACCCAGTACTTC
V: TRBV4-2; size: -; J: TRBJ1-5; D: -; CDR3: CASSQVPVWGNQPQHF; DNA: TGTGCCAGCAGCCAAGTCCCCGTCTGGGGCAATCAGCCCCAGCATTTT
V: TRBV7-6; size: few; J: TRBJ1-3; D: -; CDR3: CASSPPGMGGNTIYF; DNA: TGTGCCAGCAGCCCCCCTGGGATGGGTGGAAACACCATATATTTT
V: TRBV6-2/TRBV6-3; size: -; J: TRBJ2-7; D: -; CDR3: CASSYERTGLSEQYF; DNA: TGTGCCAGCAGTTACGAAAGAACAGGGTTGAGCGAGCAGTACTTC
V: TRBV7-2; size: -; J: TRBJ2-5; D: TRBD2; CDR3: CASSLVLTSGGTTYF; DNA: TGTGCCAGCAGCTTAGTTTTAACTAGCGGGGGGACGACGTACTTC
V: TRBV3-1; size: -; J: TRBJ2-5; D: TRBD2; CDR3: CASSQDWAGEETQYF; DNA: TGTGCCAGCAGCCAAGATTGGGCGGGAGAAGAGACCCAGTACTTC
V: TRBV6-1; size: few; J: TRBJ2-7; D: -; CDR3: CASMEAGGTEFSYEQYF; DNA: TGTGCCAGCATGGAAGCCGGCGGGACAGAGTTCTCCTACGAGCAGTACTTC
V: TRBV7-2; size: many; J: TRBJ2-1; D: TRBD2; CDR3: CASSSGGAGSSYNEQFF; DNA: TGTGCCAGCAGCTCCGGGGGGGCGGGAAGCTCCTACAATGAGCAGTTCTTC
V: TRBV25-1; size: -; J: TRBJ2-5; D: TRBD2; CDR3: CASSLTSGAQETQYF; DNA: TGTGCCAGCAGTTTGACTAGCGGAGCGCAAGAGACCCAGTACTTC
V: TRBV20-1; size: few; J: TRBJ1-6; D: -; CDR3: CSARKVYNSPLHF; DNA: TGCAGTGCTAGAAAGGTCTATAATTCACCCCTCCACTTT
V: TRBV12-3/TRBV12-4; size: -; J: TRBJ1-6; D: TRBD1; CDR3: CASTPDRGENSPLHF; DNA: TGTGCCAGCACCCCCGACAGGGGTGAAAATTCACCCCTCCACTTT
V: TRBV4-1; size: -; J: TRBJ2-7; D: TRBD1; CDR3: CASSQGDRAGVEQYF; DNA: TGCGCCAGCAGCCAAGGGGACAGGGCGGGGGTCGAGCAGTACTTC
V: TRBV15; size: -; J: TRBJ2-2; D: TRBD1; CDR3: CATFPTGGHTGELFF; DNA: TGTGCCACCTTCCCAACAGGGGGCCACACCGGGGAGCTGTTTTTT
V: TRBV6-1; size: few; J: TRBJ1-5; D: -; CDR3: CASSERDTYSNQPQHF; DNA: TGTGCCAGCAGTGAGCGGGACACCTATAGCAATCAGCCCCAGCATTTT
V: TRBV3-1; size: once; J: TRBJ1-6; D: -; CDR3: CASSQDNNSPLHF; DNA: TGTGCCAGCAGCCAAGACAATAATTCACCCCTCCACTTT
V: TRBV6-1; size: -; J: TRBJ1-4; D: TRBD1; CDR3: CASRRHPTGSNEKLFF; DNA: TGTGCCAGCAGACGCCACCCGACAGGGTCAAATGAAAAACTGTTTTTT
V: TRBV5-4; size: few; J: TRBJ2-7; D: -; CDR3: CASSLALAGLSYEQYF; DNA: TGTGCCAGCAGCTTGGCCCTTGCGGGTCTTTCCTACGAGCAGTACTTC
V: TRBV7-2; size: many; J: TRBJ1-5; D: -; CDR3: CASSLTPAGLNQPQHF; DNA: TGTGCCAGCAGCTTAACACCGGCCGGGCTCAATCAGCCCCAGCATTTT
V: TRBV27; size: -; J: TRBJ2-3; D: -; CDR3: CASSSPSGPRDTQYF; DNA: TGTGCCAGCAGTTCCCCCTCGGGGCCGAGAGATACGCAGTATTTT
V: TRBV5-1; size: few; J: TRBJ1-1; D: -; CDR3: CASSPSRRSEAFF; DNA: TGCGCCAGCAGCCCGTCGAGGAGGTCTGAAGCTTTCTTT
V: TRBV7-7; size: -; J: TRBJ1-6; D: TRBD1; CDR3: CASSSDYGTGHNSPLHF; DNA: TGTGCCAGCAGCTCCGACTACGGGACAGGCCATAATTCACCCCTCCACTTT
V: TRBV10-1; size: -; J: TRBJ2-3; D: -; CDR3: CASSELDPDTQYF; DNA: TGCGCCAGCAGTGAGTTGGACCCAGATACGCAGTATTTT
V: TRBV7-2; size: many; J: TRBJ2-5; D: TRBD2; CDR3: CASSRGGRRQEIQYF; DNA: TGTGCCAGCAGCAGGGGAGGGCGCCGCCAAGAGATCCAGTACTTC
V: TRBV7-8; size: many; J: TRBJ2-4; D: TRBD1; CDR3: CASTKQGAFDIQYF; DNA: TGTGCCAGCACCAAACAGGGGGCCTTCGACATTCAGTACTTC
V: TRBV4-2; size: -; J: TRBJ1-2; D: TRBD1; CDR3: CASSRDRGINYGYTF; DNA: TGTGCCAGCAGCCGGGACAGGGGTATTAACTATGGCTACACCTTC